This is a list of T cell receptor beta chains from one sample in a study of blood T cell repertoires in COVID-19. Here immunoSEQ multiplex PCR was the method, and the copy in TCRdb shows in-frame clones only, minus some. This sample has approximately 200,000 clones, with roughly 81% found just once. Material for sequencing was peripheral blood. These receptors were taken from a man between 50 and 59 years old who had recovered from COVID-19. Each CDR3 is given with its conserved first and last residue.

v_call	j_call	cdr3_aa
TRBV24-1	TRBJ2-1	CATSRGNPHYNEQFF
TRBV5-5	TRBJ2-1	CASSLLVGRYNEQFF
TRBV27	TRBJ2-7	CASSWGAGGTYEQYF
TRBV28	TRBJ1-4	CASSTGRREKLFF
TRBV19	TRBJ2-1	CASTPRRDFNEQFF
TRBV6-5	TRBJ2-3	CASSYLAASTDTQYF
TRBV9	TRBJ2-1	CASSPTDRRGNEQFF
TRBV4-1	TRBJ2-4	CASSPQKLGVKNIQYF
TRBV5-1	TRBJ2-1	CASSLEGAGYNEQFF
TRBV11-1	TRBJ2-3	CASSLTSGIGTDTQYF
TRBV2	TRBJ1-2	CASSDQGIGDGYTF
TRBV6-5	TRBJ2-4	CASIGLSLAKNIQYF
TRBV30	TRBJ2-5	CAWSSTRLVQETQYF
TRBV6-5	TRBJ1-1	CASSYTQGSTEAFF
TRBV12-3/TRBV12-4	TRBJ1-5	CASSLGGSQPQHF
TRBV28	TRBJ2-5	CASRRGLETQYF
TRBV7-9	TRBJ2-7	CASSSPSYEQYF
TRBV5-1	TRBJ2-5	CASSLSQGVMYQETQYF
TRBV11-1	TRBJ2-7	CASSLGLAGIYEEQYF
TRBV18	TRBJ2-7	CASSPRTGYEQYF
TRBV5-6	TRBJ1-1	CASSLAGRFTEAFF
TRBV27	TRBJ1-4	CASSLSHVAGAFEKLFF
TRBV6-5	TRBJ1-5	CASRPTGLSQPQHF
TRBV4-1	TRBJ2-1	CASSQGTGGASYNEQFF
TRBV10-3	TRBJ2-5	CAISEPRGLASGGRETQYF
TRBV19	TRBJ2-1	CASSTPFAGDNEQFF
TRBV30	TRBJ1-5	CAWSVGTGGNQPQHF
TRBV27	TRBJ2-1	CASSFGTSGIYNEQFF
TRBV6-4	TRBJ2-1	CASRKGLAGGDNEQFF
TRBV10-3	TRBJ2-1	CAIDRAGPSNEQFF
TRBV27	TRBJ2-7	CASSSSYEQYF
TRBV7-2	TRBJ2-2	CASSFSRELFF
TRBV29-1	TRBJ1-5	CSAGTGAQPQHF
TRBV6-1	TRBJ1-1	CASSERLGTGANTEAFF
TRBV30	TRBJ2-7	CAWRQGYEQYF